The 17 T cell receptor beta chains listed next were all sequenced from one sample in a study of blood T cell repertoires in COVID-19. Method: immunoSEQ multiplex PCR; TCRdb's copy keeps in-frame clones and lacks some. The sample has about 350,000 clones, 91% seen once; the top ten hold less than 3.5%. Sequencing input: peripheral blood. The receptors derive from a woman between 18 and 30 years old who had recovered from COVID-19.

This clone was recorded a few times. Other DNA sequences in this specimen translate into the identical CDR3. This sequence joins TRBV20-1 and TRBJ1-1, with no clear D. The CDR3 totals 11 residues. V dropped 6 bases and J dropped 2 bases, with 7 bases sitting between them. Germline V gives CDR1 DFQATT, CDR2 SNEGSKA (reference sequence). CDR3 sequence reads: CSAAINTEAFF. CDR3 DNA sequence: TGCAGTGCGGCAATAAACACTGAAGCTTTCTTT.

The genes are TRBV30 and TRBJ2-1, with unresolved D. The CDR3 is 11 amino acids. Trimming took 5 bases from V and 5 from J, leaving 7 bases between them. CDR1 and CDR2 (germline): GTSNPN, SVGIG (reference sequence). CDR3 sequence: CAWDQNNEQFF. CDR3 coding DNA: TGTGCCTGGGATCAGAACAATGAGCAGTTCTTC.

This clone occurred once. V usage is TRBV2 and J usage is TRBJ2-7; 8 nucleotides line up with TRBD2. V lost 6 bases and J lost 1; bases outside the gene matches: 8. Germline V lookup: CDR1 SNHLY, CDR2 FYNNEI. This CDR3 comprises 15 residues. CDR3 DNA: TGTGCCAGCAGAGTTTCGGCTAGCGGGTCCTACGAGCAGTACGTC. Its translation: CASRVSASGSYEQYV.

This chain joins TRBV4-3 and TRBJ2-5; 9 bases align to TRBD2. The length of the CDR3 is 15 residues. Germline V gene sequence: CDR1 LGHNA, CDR2 YSLEER. V lost 1 base and J lost 3; bases outside the gene matches: 3. CDR3 nucleotides: TGCGCCAGCAGCCAAGGAGCGGGAGGAGAAGAGACCCAGTACTTC. Translated, it gives CASSQGAGGEETQYF.

This clone was counted between two and nine times. The genes are TRBV9 and TRBJ2-1; 12 nucleotides align to TRBD2. The CDR3 length is 17 residues. Germline V gene data show CDR1 as SGDLS and CDR2 as YYNGEE. The ends lost 4 bases at V and 3 bases at J; junction bases unmatched: 8. The CDR3 reads CASSPSSGGVYYNEQFF. The CDR3 bases are TGTGCCAGCAGCCCCTCTAGCGGGGGGGTGTACTACAATGAGCAGTTCTTC.

V and J are TRBV18 and TRBJ1-1, with TRBD1 matching over 10 bases. The V gene end was trimmed by 4 bases and the J gene end by 5 bases; junction bases not matched to a gene: 16. The germline V gene has CDR1 KGHSH and CDR2 LQKENI. This CDR3 has 18 residues. CDR3 DNA sequence: TGTGCCAGCTCACTCTCCCGAGGGACAGGGGCCGTAGGTACTGAAGCTTTCTTT. Translating gives CASSLSRGTGAVGTEAFF.

The chain joins TRBV24-1 to TRBJ2-2; perhaps TRBD2 as D (6 bases). The CDR3 is 16 residues long. Germline CDR1 KGHDR, CDR2 SFDVKD. V shed 9 bases and J shed 4 bases, with 20 bases lying between them. This CDR3 reads CATLTAGPSSTGELFF. Written as DNA, the CDR3 is TGTGCCACCCTAACTGCGGGACCCTCTAGCACCGGGGAGCTGTTTTTT.

The chain is built from TRBV4-1 and TRBJ1-2; D is unclear. CDR3 size: 15 residues. V lost 6 bases and J lost 3, with 17 bases in between. Germline V gene data show CDR1 as MGHRA and CDR2 as YSYEKL. Written as DNA, the CDR3 is TGCGCCAGCAGTCCCCCGGGAGGTAAGGACTATGGCTACACCTTC. It encodes CASSPPGGKDYGYTF.

The CDR3 protein is CASSYSRGSQPQHF. CDR3 nucleotide sequence: TGTGCCAGCAGTTACTCAAGGGGATCTCAGCCCCAGCATTTT. The chain employs TRBV6-2 or TRBV6-3 and TRBJ1-5; TRBD1 is a possible D gene (5 bases). The V end was cut by 0 bases, the J end by 6 bases, with 9 bases between. The CDR3 is 14 amino acids. CDR1 is MNHEY and CDR2 is SVGEGT in the germline V gene.

This clone came up many times. The V call is TRBV5-8, the J call TRBJ2-7; TRBD2 agrees at 9 bases. The V gene end was trimmed by 2 bases and the J gene end by 2 bases; junction bases not matched to a gene: 2. Germline lookup yields CDR1 SGHTS and CDR2 YDEGEE. This CDR3 is 14 amino acids long. The CDR3 nucleotides are TGTGCCAGCAGCTTCTCTAGCGGGGCCTACGAGCAGTACGTC. Amino acid sequence: CASSFSSGAYEQYV.

This chain joins TRBV30 and TRBJ1-1; D is undetermined. The CDR3 loop spans 13 amino acids. Germline CDR1 is GTSNPN and CDR2 is SVGIG (reference sequence). V was cut by 3 bases and J by 3 bases, with 11 bases left in between. This chain's CDR3 is CAWRKGEYTEAFF. The CDR3 DNA follows: TGTGCCTGGAGAAAGGGAGAGTACACTGAAGCTTTCTTT.

V and J are TRBV30 and TRBJ2-1, with 10 bases matching TRBD2. Germline V gene sequence: CDR1 GTSNPN, CDR2 SVGIG (reference sequence). The CDR3 is made up of 20 amino acids. V dropped 0 bases and J dropped 8; count of bases not matched to a gene: 22. The CDR3 sequence: CAWSVRGHSLAGGGSDEQFF. The CDR3 coding sequence is TGTGCCTGGAGTGTACGGGGACACTCGTTAGCGGGAGGAGGTTCAGATGAGCAGTTCTTC. The full variable domain, its missing parts supplied by reference TRBV30 and TRBJ2-1, is SQTIHQWPATLVQPVGSPLSLECTVEGTSNPNLYWYRQAAGRGLQLLFYSVGIGQISSEVPQNLSASRPQDRQFILSSKKLLLSDSGFYLCAWSVRGHSLAGGGSDEQFFGPGTRLTVL.

The chain is built from TRBV14 and TRBJ2-3; D is perhaps TRBD1 (6 bases). Trimming cost V 0 bases and J 4 bases, with 17 bases left between them. The germline V gene encodes CDR1 SGHDN and CDR2 FVKESK. The CDR3 has 17 residues. The CDR3 spells CASSQDRGRVASDTQYF. DNA for the CDR3: TGTGCCAGCAGCCAAGACAGGGGCCGGGTGGCGTCAGATACGCAGTATTTT.

The chain combines TRBV28 with TRBJ1-4; 7 bases are shared with TRBD1. Trimming at V came to 6 bases and at J to 7 bases, leaving 8 bases not matched to a gene. In germline, CDR1 is MDHEN, CDR2 SYDVKM. This CDR3 is built from 14 residues. The CDR3 nucleotides read TGTGCCAGCAGATTACAGGGGATAACTGAAAAACTGTTTTTT. Translated: CASRLQGITEKLFF. The full variable domain, with the rest looked up from reference TRBV28 and TRBJ1-4, is DVKVTQSSRYLVKRTGEKVFLECVQDMDHENMFWYRQDPGLGLRLIYFSYDVKMKEKGDIPEGYSVSREKKERFSLILESASTNQTSMYLCASRLQGITEKLFFGSGTQLSVL.

The chain recombines TRBV3-1 (or the pseudogene TRBV3-2) with TRBJ2-5; no reliable D call. The CDR3 is 13 amino acids. The germline V gene encodes CDR1 LGHDT and CDR2 YNNKEL (reference sequence). Trimming pared 1 base from V and 5 bases from J, leaving 8 bases between. The CDR3 protein is CASSQVADETQYF. In DNA, the CDR3 is TGTGCCAGCAGCCAAGTAGCAGATGAGACCCAGTACTTC.

The chain links TRBV4-3 to TRBJ1-2; 7 bases line up with TRBD1. The CDR3 length is 16 residues. Germline CDR1 is LGHNA and CDR2 is YSLEER. The ends lost 1 base at V and 4 bases at J; junction bases unmatched: 9. The DNA for the CDR3 is TGCGCCAGCAGCCAAGTATCTCAGGGGGGCGGCTATGGCTACACCTTC. This codes for CASSQVSQGGGYGYTF.

V usage is TRBV7-8 and J usage is TRBJ2-1; D is perhaps TRBD1 (5 bases). Germline V CDR1 and CDR2: SGHVS, FQNEAQ. Trimming took 0 bases from V and 9 from J, leaving 21 bases between them. The CDR3 has 17 residues. CDR3 in amino acids: CASSLAPPRPSDSEQFF. In DNA, the CDR3 is TGTGCCAGCAGCTTAGCCCCGCCCCGACCCTCTGACAGTGAGCAGTTCTTC.